This T cell receptor (beta chain) was captured in a study of naive and memory T cell subsets. An equimolar mix of two oligonucleotides served as the beta constant-region primer for TRBC1 and TRBC2. The ligated cDNA underwent four PCR rounds using SP2 and nested alpha and beta constant-region primers. Using its own MiXCR run on the UMI-ligation and nested PCR reads, TCRdb lists one record per CDR3 protein. Altogether 130,000 to 150,000 distinct CDR3 sequences are present, roughly 20% being singletons, with the ten largest covering 0.11%. General study points: Naive and memory repertoire findings lacked a ground truth for validation. In CD4 and CD8 cells, diversity dropped from naive through EMRA. Possibly reflecting memory cells re-expressing CD45RA, a few larger clonotypes occurred in naive repertoires, especially CD8.

Alpha and beta libraries were amplified separately from the second PCR onward. CD4+ T cell IFNgamma after overnight CMV lysate exposure gave donor CMV status. V shed 0 bases and J 5 bases; nucleotides not matched to a gene: 5. The CDR3 sequence is 15 residues long. Germline V gene lookup returns CDR1 SGHRS and CDR2 YFSETQ. This clonotype was seen more than once but under ten times. Its target is not known. Sequencing was performed on naive CD4+ T cells from blood. The sequence was obtained from a human donor in good health. The chain couples TRBV5-1 to TRBJ2-5; 9 bases are a match to TRBD2. In nucleotides, the CDR3 is TGCGCCAGCAGCTTGGTAGCGGGAGTTGGGGAGACCCAGTACTTC. As protein: CASSLVAGVGETQYF. The complete variable domain, with remaining parts taken from reference TRBV5-1 and TRBJ2-5, reads KAGVTQTPRYLIKTRGQQVTLSCSPISGHRSVSWYQQTPGQGLQFLFEYFSETQRNKGNFPGRFSGRQFSNSRSEMNVSTLELGDSALYLCASSLVAGVGETQYFGPGTRLLVL.